Shown below are 7 T cell receptor beta chains from a single sample sequenced in a study of regulatory T cells in long-lasting Graves disease. Researchers made TCR beta libraries by using iRepertoire HTBI primers and running Arm-PCR on CDR3 regions. MiXCR was run by TCRdb on the multiplex PCR reads, yielding one entry per CDR3 protein. The sample carries 300,000 to 350,000 distinct CDR3 sequences, 15% to 20% recorded once. Time point specified: persistent/refractory GD, antithyroid drugs over 5 years with positive TRAb. The TCR library was made from RNA extracted from PBMCs. Sequenced here: peripheral blood mononuclear cells (PBMCs), sampled when the disease was refractory, from a patient treated with antithyroid drugs. These receptors were obtained from a female donor with Graves disease.

With regard to this clonotype: One base away lies a much larger clone, so this may be a sequencing read error. The CDR3 loop is CASSETGGTRTEAFF. The CDR3 nucleotides are TGTGCCAGCAGTGAGACAGGGGGCACACGCACTGAAGCTTTCTTT. The rearrangement uses TRBV2 and TRBJ1-1, with TRBD1 identical over 10 bases. V gave up 3 bases and J gave up 4 bases; unmatched junction bases: 5. CDR1 SNHLY and CDR2 FYNNEI come from the germline V gene. The CDR3 runs to 15 residues.

This clonotype was picked up many times. The chain carries TRBV18 and TRBJ1-1; the match to TRBD1 covers 9 bases. Germline CDR1 is KGHSH and CDR2 is LQKENI. CDR3 size: 13 residues. Germline trimming cut 5 bases from V and 7 bases from J; bases unmatched to any gene: 5. CDR3 in amino acids: CASSVPGQGEAFF. DNA of the CDR3: TGTGCCAGCTCAGTACCGGGACAGGGTGAAGCTTTCTTT.

This clonotype was counted at least ten times. The chain carries TRBV6-9 and TRBJ2-7, with a weak D call TRBD1 (6 bases). The CDR3 runs to 13 residues. V was pared by 2 bases and J by 5 bases, with 10 bases between. Germline V CDR1 and CDR2: MNHGY, SVAAGI. Here the CDR3 DNA reads TGTGCCAGCAGTTATCGGACAGACCACGAGCAGTACTTC. This translates into CASSYRTDHEQYF.

The chain joins TRBV6-5 to TRBJ2-7; D call uncertain. The germline V gene encodes CDR1 MNHEY and CDR2 SVGAGI. Trimming left V 2 bases short and J 2 bases short, with 10 bases between. This CDR3 is built from 14 residues. The CDR3 region is CASSYGGSTYEQYF. The DNA for the CDR3 is TGTGCCAGCAGTTACGGTGGCAGCACCTACGAGCAGTACTTC.

This clonotype showed up just a few times. The CDR3: CASLGNTIYF. Here the CDR3 DNA reads TGTGCCAGCCTCGGAAACACCATATATTTT. The chain employs TRBV3-1 and TRBJ1-3, with D unclear. V gave up 8 bases and J gave up 4 bases, with 3 bases separating them. This CDR3 contains 10 residues. The germline CDR1 and CDR2 sequences are LGHDT and YNNKEL (reference sequence). Full variable domain (outside the CDR3, taken from reference TRBV3-1 and TRBJ1-3): DTAVSQTPKYLVTQMGNDKSIKCEQNLGHDTMYWYKQDSKKFLKIMFSYNNKELIINETVPNRFSPKSPDKAHLNLHINSLELGDSAVYFCASLGNTIYFGEGSWLTVV.

This clonotype was seen many times. V usage is TRBV12-3 or TRBV12-4 and J usage is TRBJ2-2, with TRBD2 matching over 10 bases. V gave up 3 bases and J gave up 6 bases; unmatched junction bases: 10. This CDR3 has 17 residues. The CDR3 DNA reads TGTGCCAGCAGTTTGGGGCTAGCGGGAGTTAGTGCCGGGGAGCTGTTTTTT. Translating gives CASSLGLAGVSAGELFF.

This rearrangement joins TRBV12-3 or TRBV12-4 to TRBJ2-6, with D perhaps being TRBD1 or TRBD2 (6 bases each). The CDR3 loop spans 13 amino acids. Trimming shortened V by 6 bases and J by 13 bases, and 16 bases separated the two germline ends. The DNA of the CDR3 is TGTGCCAGCAGCCCCTGGAGGGGGGAAGTCCTGACTTTC. It codes for CASSPWRGEVLTF.